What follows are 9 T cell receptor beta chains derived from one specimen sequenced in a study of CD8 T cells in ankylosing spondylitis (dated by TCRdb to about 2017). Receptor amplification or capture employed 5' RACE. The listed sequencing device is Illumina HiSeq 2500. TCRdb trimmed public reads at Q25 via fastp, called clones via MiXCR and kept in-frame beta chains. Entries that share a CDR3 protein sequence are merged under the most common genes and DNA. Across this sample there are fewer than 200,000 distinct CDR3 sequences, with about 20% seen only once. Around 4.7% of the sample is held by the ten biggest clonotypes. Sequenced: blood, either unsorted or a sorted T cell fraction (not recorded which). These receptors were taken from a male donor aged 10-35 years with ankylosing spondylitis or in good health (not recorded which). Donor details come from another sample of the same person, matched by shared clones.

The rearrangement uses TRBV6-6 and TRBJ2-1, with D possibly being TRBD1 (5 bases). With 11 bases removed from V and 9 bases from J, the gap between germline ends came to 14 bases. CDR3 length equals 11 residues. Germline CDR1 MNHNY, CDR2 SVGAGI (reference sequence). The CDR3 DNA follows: TGTGCCGTATCGGTGCAGGGTGAGCAGTTCTTC. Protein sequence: CAVSVQGEQFF.

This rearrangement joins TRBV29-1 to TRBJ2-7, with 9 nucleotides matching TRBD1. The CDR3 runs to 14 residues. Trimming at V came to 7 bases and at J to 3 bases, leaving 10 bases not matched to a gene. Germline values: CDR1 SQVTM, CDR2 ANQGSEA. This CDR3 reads CSATGTGLFYEQYF. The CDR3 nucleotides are TGCAGCGCAACCGGGACAGGGTTGTTCTACGAGCAGTACTTC.

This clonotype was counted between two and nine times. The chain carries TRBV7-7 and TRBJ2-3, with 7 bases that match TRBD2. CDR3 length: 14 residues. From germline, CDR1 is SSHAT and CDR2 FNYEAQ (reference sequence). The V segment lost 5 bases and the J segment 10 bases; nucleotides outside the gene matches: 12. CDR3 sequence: CASSNLAEPDSQYF. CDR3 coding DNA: TGTGCCAGCAGCAATCTAGCGGAACCCGACTCGCAGTATTTT. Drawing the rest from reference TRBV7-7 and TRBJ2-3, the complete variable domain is GAGVSQSPRYKVTKRGQDVTLRCDPISSHATLYWYQQALGQGPEFLTYFNYEAQPDKSGLPSDRFSAERPEGSISTLTIQRTEQRDSAMYRCASSNLAEPDSQYFGPGTRLTVL.

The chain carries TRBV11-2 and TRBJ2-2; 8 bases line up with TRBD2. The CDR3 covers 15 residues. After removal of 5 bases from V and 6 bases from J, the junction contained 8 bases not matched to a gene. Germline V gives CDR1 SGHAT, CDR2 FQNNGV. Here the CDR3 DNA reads TGTGCCAGCAGCGCCCGACTAGCGAAGTCCGGGGAGCTGTTTTTT. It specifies CASSARLAKSGELFF.

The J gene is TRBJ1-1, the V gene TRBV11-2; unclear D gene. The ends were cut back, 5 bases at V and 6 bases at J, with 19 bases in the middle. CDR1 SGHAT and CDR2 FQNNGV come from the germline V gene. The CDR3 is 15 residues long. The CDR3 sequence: CASSLGRRRSPEAFF. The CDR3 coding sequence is TGTGCCAGCAGCCTCGGAAGGAGACGGTCTCCTGAAGCTTTCTTT.

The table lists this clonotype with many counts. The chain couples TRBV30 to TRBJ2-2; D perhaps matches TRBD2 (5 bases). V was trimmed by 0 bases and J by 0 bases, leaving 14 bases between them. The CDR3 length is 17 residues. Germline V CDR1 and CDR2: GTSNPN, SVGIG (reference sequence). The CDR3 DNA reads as TGTGCCTGGAGTGTCCAAAAACGGACTGCGAACACCGGGGAGCTGTTTTTT. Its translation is CAWSVQKRTANTGELFF.

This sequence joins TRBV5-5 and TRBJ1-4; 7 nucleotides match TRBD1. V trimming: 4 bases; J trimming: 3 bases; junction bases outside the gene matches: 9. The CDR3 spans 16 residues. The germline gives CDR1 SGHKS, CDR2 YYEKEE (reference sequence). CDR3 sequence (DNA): TGTGCCAGCAGCCAGACCTGGGACAGCTCTAATGAAAAACTGTTTTTT. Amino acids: CASSQTWDSSNEKLFF.

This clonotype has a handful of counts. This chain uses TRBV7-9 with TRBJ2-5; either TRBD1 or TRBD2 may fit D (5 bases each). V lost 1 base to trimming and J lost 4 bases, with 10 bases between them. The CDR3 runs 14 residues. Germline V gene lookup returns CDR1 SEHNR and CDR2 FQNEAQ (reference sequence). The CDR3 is CASSLVQGAETQYF. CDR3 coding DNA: TGTGCCAGCAGCTTAGTTCAGGGAGCAGAGACCCAGTACTTC.

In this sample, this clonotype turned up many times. The CDR3 loop reads CASSQATSGKYEQYV. The CDR3 coding sequence is TGTGCCAGCAGCCAAGCGACTAGCGGCAAATACGAGCAGTACGTC. V usage is TRBV11-2 and J usage is TRBJ2-7, with 9 bases aligning to TRBD2. CDR1 is SGHAT, CDR2 FQNNGV, per germline. Trimming cost V 5 bases and J 4 bases; bases outside gene matches: 9. The CDR3 extends over 15 amino acids.